The T cell receptor (beta chain) under discussion was sequenced for a study of molecular identifiers for immune sequencing clone quantification. General observations from the study: Effector cells kept over 97% of their molecules in clones above 20 RNA copies, while naive cells kept under 1% there.

Libraries from naive CD8 cells were generated from approximately 20,000 to 980,000 sorted cells (with 10%, 30% or 50% RNA). Sorting was used to obtain naive CD8 T cells (CD8+CD4-CCR7+CD45RA+). At least ten counts were recorded for this clonotype. Its specificity is not known. It was with previously described methods and listed TCR primers that bulk TCR libraries were made. MiXCR, run by TCRdb on the PCR reads, gives a single entry per CDR3 protein. The sample consists of more than 450,000 distinct CDR3 sequences, roughly a fifth of them appearing once. The receptor's source is a human donor in good health. Some libraries in this study had Jurkat cell RNA spiked in. The sequencing sample was made of naive CD8+ T cells from blood, with Jurkat cell RNA spiked in. As to subset: FACS-sorted CD8+CD4-CCR7+CD45RA+ naive T cells.

The CDR3: CASSWDRAYEQYF. CDR3 nucleotide sequence: TGTGCCAGCAGTTGGGACAGAGCCTACGAGCAGTACTTC. The genes are TRBV27 and TRBJ2-7; TRBD1 aligns across 7 bases. V shed 4 bases and J 2 bases; nucleotides not matched to a gene: 2. Germline CDR1 is MNHEY and CDR2 is SMNVEV (reference sequence). The CDR3 runs to 13 residues.